The rows below give T cell receptor beta chains drawn from one sample of a study of T cells in Graves' hyperthyroidism and ophthalmopathy. TCRdb re-analysed the multiplex PCR reads in MiXCR, keeping a single row per CDR3 protein. Seen here are 560,000 or so distinct CDR3 sequences, just under 20% observed once, and the top ten hold roughly 47%. The sequenced sample consisted of blood. These receptors originate from a man aged 35 to 55 with Graves' ophthalmopathy. Each CDR3 is given with its conserved first and last residue. The order of the fields is V gene, J gene, D gene, clone size, CDR3 protein, CDR3 DNA. A D gene is named only where the DNA matches it firmly. Size tells how often a clone was seen (once, few, many) or the class of an expanded clone, and some rows leave it out.

V: TRBV15; J: TRBJ1-5; D: TRBD1; size: few; CDR3: CATSREFGQGSNQPQHF; DNA: TGTGCCACCAGCAGAGAGTTCGGACAGGGGAGCAATCAGCCCCAGCATTTT
V: TRBV3-1; J: TRBJ2-1; D: -; size: few; CDR3: CASSQRTGTIDEQFF; DNA: TGTGCCAGCAGCCAGAGGACAGGGACTATCGATGAGCAGTTCTTC
V: TRBV19; J: TRBJ1-6; D: -; size: -; CDR3: CASSMSPGSNSPLHF; DNA: TGTGCCAGTAGTATGAGCCCAGGGTCTAATTCACCCCTCCACTTT
V: TRBV7-2; J: TRBJ2-3; D: TRBD1; size: -; CDR3: CASSGQGMDTQYF; DNA: TGTGCCAGCAGCGGACAGGGGATGGATACGCAGTATTTT
V: TRBV20-1; J: TRBJ2-7; D: TRBD2; size: few; CDR3: CSASGTTNSYEQYF; DNA: TGCAGTGCTAGTGGGACTACCAACTCCTACGAGCAGTACTTC
V: TRBV9; J: TRBJ1-4; D: TRBD1; size: -; CDR3: CASSVGGTPGGKLFF; DNA: TGTGCCAGCAGCGTAGGCGGGACGCCAGGGGGGAAACTGTTTTTT
V: TRBV12-3/TRBV12-4; J: TRBJ1-2; D: TRBD1; size: few; CDR3: CASILTGSYGYTF; DNA: TGTGCCAGCATCCTGACAGGGAGTTATGGCTACACCTTC
V: TRBV30; J: TRBJ1-5; D: -; size: many; CDR3: CAWTNRVGQPQHF; DNA: TGTGCCTGGACTAACAGGGTCGGGCAGCCCCAGCATTTT
V: TRBV6-5; J: TRBJ1-3; D: -; size: few; CDR3: CASSYADRAGNTIYF; DNA: TGTGCCAGCAGTTACGCTGACAGAGCTGGAAACACCATATATTTT
V: TRBV29-1; J: TRBJ2-7; D: TRBD1; size: -; CDR3: CSVQTTGSVYEQYF; DNA: TGCAGCGTCCAAACGACAGGGTCTGTCTACGAGCAGTACTTC
V: TRBV7-3; J: TRBJ2-3; D: TRBD2; size: -; CDR3: CASSLTGLAGGPRTDTQYF; DNA: TGTGCCAGCAGCTTAACCGGGCTAGCGGGGGGGCCCCGCACAGATACGCAGTATTTT
V: TRBV7-2; J: TRBJ1-5; D: -; size: few; CDR3: CASSFSGTPGVGGPQHF; DNA: TGTGCCAGCAGCTTTTCCGGGACCCCGGGTGTTGGAGGGCCCCAGCATTTT
V: TRBV7-2; J: TRBJ2-7; D: TRBD2; size: many; CDR3: CASSPRLAATTKQYF; DNA: TGTGCCAGCAGCCCGAGACTAGCGGCTACTACGAAGCAGTACTTC
V: TRBV6-2/TRBV6-3; J: TRBJ1-5; D: -; size: -; CDR3: CASKRSVGPQHF; DNA: TGTGCCAGTAAAAGATCGGTGGGGCCCCAGCATTTT
V: TRBV4-2; J: TRBJ1-6; D: -; size: -; CDR3: CASSQVPAGRGWYSPLHF; DNA: TGTGCCAGCAGCCAAGTACCCGCGGGTCGGGGATGGTATTCACCCCTCCACTTT
V: TRBV5-1; J: TRBJ2-3; D: TRBD2; size: few; CDR3: CASSLGGGFSTDTQYF; DNA: TGCGCCAGCAGCTTGGGGGGGGGGTTCTCCACAGATACGCAGTATTTT
V: TRBV5-5; J: TRBJ2-4; D: TRBD1; size: -; CDR3: CASSLYGTVENIQYF; DNA: TGTGCCAGCAGCTTGTATGGGACAGTGGAAAACATTCAGTACTTC
V: TRBV5-1; J: TRBJ2-3; D: -; size: few; CDR3: CASSLGGTQDTQYF; DNA: TGCGCCAGCAGCCTCGGGGGAACTCAAGATACGCAGTATTTT
V: TRBV5-1; J: TRBJ1-2; D: TRBD1; size: few; CDR3: CASSLETGVDSYYGYTF; DNA: TGCGCCAGCAGCTTGGAGACAGGGGTTGACTCTTACTATGGCTACACCTTC
V: TRBV11-2; J: TRBJ2-2; D: -; size: many; CDR3: CASSLSVGSDTGELFF; DNA: TGTGCCAGCAGCTTATCGGTCGGCAGTGACACCGGGGAGCTGTTTTTT
V: TRBV5-1; J: TRBJ2-1; D: TRBD2; size: few; CDR3: CASSFRTSAGDEQFF; DNA: TGCGCCAGCAGCTTCCGGACTAGCGCAGGGGATGAGCAGTTCTTC
V: TRBV5-8; J: TRBJ1-6; D: -; size: many; CDR3: CASSLQGTMKNSPLHF; DNA: TGTGCCAGCAGCTTGCAGGGAACGATGAAGAATTCACCCCTCCACTTT
V: TRBV5-1; J: TRBJ1-1; D: -; size: few; CDR3: CASSLRNMNTEAFF; DNA: TGCGCCAGCAGCTTGCGAAATATGAACACTGAAGCTTTCTTT
V: TRBV28; J: TRBJ2-1; D: -; size: -; CDR3: CASTKDRRWEQFF; DNA: TGTGCCAGCACAAAGGACAGACGCTGGGAGCAGTTCTTC
V: TRBV3-1; J: TRBJ2-5; D: TRBD2; size: many; CDR3: CASRREGQETQYF; DNA: TGTGCCAGCCGGAGGGAGGGGCAAGAGACCCAGTACTTC
V: TRBV6-2/TRBV6-3; J: TRBJ2-7; D: -; size: few; CDR3: CASSYQRDTSWNYEQYF; DNA: TGTGCCAGCAGTTACCAACGGGACACTTCGTGGAACTACGAGCAGTACTTC
V: TRBV7-2; J: TRBJ2-1; D: -; size: many; CDR3: CASSLVWGSQYNEQFF; DNA: TGTGCCAGCAGCTTAGTTTGGGGGAGTCAGTACAATGAGCAGTTCTTC
V: TRBV19; J: TRBJ1-6; D: TRBD1; size: -; CDR3: CASTPTGDNSPLHF; DNA: TGTGCCAGTACTCCGACAGGGGATAATTCACCCCTCCACTTT
V: TRBV18; J: TRBJ1-1; D: -; size: -; CDR3: CASSPAGSDTEAFF; DNA: TGTGCCAGCTCACCGGCAGGTTCGGACACTGAAGCTTTCTTT
V: TRBV6-6; J: TRBJ1-5; D: TRBD1; size: few; CDR3: CASSLTGRSVSNQPQHF; DNA: TGTGCCAGCAGTCTGACAGGGCGGTCTGTTAGCAATCAGCCCCAGCATTTT
V: TRBV14; J: TRBJ2-3; D: TRBD2; size: few; CDR3: CASSQPRTSGNTDTQYF; DNA: TGTGCCAGCAGCCAGCCCCGGACTAGCGGGAACACAGATACGCAGTATTTT
V: TRBV11-2; J: TRBJ1-5; D: -; size: many; CDR3: CASSLWGGSNQPQHF; DNA: TGTGCCAGCAGCTTATGGGGGGGCAGCAATCAGCCCCAGCATTTT
V: TRBV19; J: TRBJ2-2; D: TRBD2; size: -; CDR3: CATGGGSRAGELFF; DNA: TGTGCCACGGGTGGCGGGAGCCGCGCCGGGGAGCTGTTTTTT
V: TRBV20-1; J: TRBJ2-5; D: TRBD2; size: -; CDR3: CSARDRRGGETQYF; DNA: TGCAGTGCTAGAGATAGGCGGGGAGGGGAGACCCAGTACTTC
V: TRBV3-1; J: TRBJ2-7; D: -; size: few; CDR3: CASSQDTSGGEQYF; DNA: TGTGCCAGCAGCCAAGACACTAGTGGGGGCGAGCAGTACTTC
V: TRBV7-3; J: TRBJ2-5; D: -; size: many; CDR3: CASSTSIGETQYF; DNA: TGTGCCAGCAGCACCTCGATCGGAGAGACCCAGTACTTC
V: TRBV10-3; J: TRBJ2-2; D: -; size: -; CDR3: CAISEKGTGELFF; DNA: TGTGCCATCAGTGAAAAGGGAACCGGGGAGCTGTTTTTT
V: TRBV28; J: TRBJ2-7; D: -; size: -; CDR3: CASRAGQAGRDEQYF; DNA: TGTGCCAGCAGGGCGGGCCAGGCAGGGAGAGACGAGCAGTACTTC
V: TRBV7-9; J: TRBJ2-3; D: -; size: many; CDR3: CASSETGLTDTQYF; DNA: TGTGCCAGCAGCGAAACGGGTCTCACAGATACGCAGTATTTT
V: TRBV18; J: TRBJ1-5; D: -; size: few; CDR3: CASSPRSGGNNQPQHF; DNA: TGTGCCAGCTCACCACGCTCTGGCGGAAACAATCAGCCCCAGCATTTT
V: TRBV6-1; J: TRBJ2-1; D: TRBD2; size: -; CDR3: CASSTSGRRNEQFF; DNA: TGTGCCAGCAGTACTAGCGGGAGACGAAATGAGCAGTTCTTC